One and the same sample provided the 30 T cell receptor beta chains below, sequenced in a study of control samples from healthy donors and cancer patients. The method was immunoSEQ multiplex PCR; TCRdb's version includes in-frame clones alone and lacks a portion of them. The repertoire has roughly 220,000 clones, around 94% of them found once; the top ten carry more than 1.3%. The sequenced material came from blood. The receptor source for this set is a man in his fifties in good health.

The V call is TRBV10-3, the J call TRBJ1-4; 12 bases map to TRBD1. The CDR3 runs 15 residues. The trim removed 3 bases at V and 5 bases at J, leaving 1 base unmatched. CDR1 ENHRY and CDR2 SYGVKD come from the germline V gene. CDR3 protein: CAISEGTGGNEKLFF. DNA of the CDR3: TGTGCCATCAGTGAAGGGACAGGGGGCAATGAAAAACTGTTTTTT.

This rearrangement joins TRBV5-8 to TRBJ1-3; D gene unclear. V was pared by 4 bases and J by 0 bases, with 11 bases between. Germline CDR1 is SGHTS and CDR2 is YDEGEE. The CDR3 sequence is 15 residues long. CDR3 DNA sequence: TGTGCCAGCAGCCCTATGTCGGGCTCTGGAAACACCATATATTTT. This codes for CASSPMSGSGNTIYF.

CDR3 coding DNA: TGTGCCAGCAGCTCCCACACAGATACGCAGTATTTT. It encodes CASSSHTDTQYF. The chain is built from TRBV11-2 and TRBJ2-3, with D uncertain. CDR1 SGHAT and CDR2 FQNNGV come from the germline V gene. This CDR3 spans 12 amino acids. V gave up 4 bases and J gave up 2 bases, with 4 bases separating them.

CDR3 DNA sequence: TGTGCCAGTAGTATACTTTCGGGAGCCAAAAACATTCAGTACTTC. Translated: CASSILSGAKNIQYF. The chain links TRBV19 to TRBJ2-4; D is unresolved. The CDR3 is made up of 15 amino acids. Trimming removed 2 bases from V and 0 bases from J, with 8 bases in between. The V gene's germline CDR1 is LNHDA and CDR2 SQIVND (reference sequence).

In DNA, the CDR3 is TGCGCCAGCAGTTCGAATACCGGGACGACTGGGACTGAAGCTTTCTTT. Its protein is CASSSNTGTTGTEAFF. The rearrangement joins TRBV23-1 to TRBJ1-1; possibly TRBD1 for D (5 bases). TRBV23-1 is reported as an ORF; its role is uncertain. The CDR3 is 16 residues long. Trimming cost V 5 bases and J 5 bases, with 21 bases left between them.

The chain carries TRBV4-3 and TRBJ2-1, with D perhaps TRBD2 (7 bases). The CDR3 is made up of 14 amino acids. Trimming took 4 bases from V and 8 from J, leaving 15 bases between them. Germline V gene lookup returns CDR1 LGHNA and CDR2 YSLEER. CDR3 loop: CASSRLGAGDEQFF. The CDR3 DNA reads as TGCGCCAGCAGCCGGCTGGGGGCGGGGGATGAGCAGTTCTTC.

The chain uses TRBV28 and TRBJ1-5; TRBD1 is a possible D gene (5 bases). This CDR3 spans 16 amino acids. Germline CDR1 and CDR2: MDHEN and SYDVKM. V lost 2 bases, J lost 2 bases, and 13 bases lay in between. In DNA, the CDR3 is TGTGCCAGCAGTTTAAAGCCCCAAGGGGGCAATCAGCCCCAGCATTTT. This gives the protein CASSLKPQGGNQPQHF. Full variable domain (outside the CDR3, taken from reference TRBV28 and TRBJ1-5): DVKVTQSSRYLVKRTGEKVFLECVQDMDHENMFWYRQDPGLGLRLIYFSYDVKMKEKGDIPEGYSVSREKKERFSLILESASTNQTSMYLCASSLKPQGGNQPQHFGDGTRLSIL.

In DNA, the CDR3 is TGTGCCAGCAGCTTGGTTCAGGAGGAAGGCTACACCTTC. It specifies CASSLVQEEGYTF. The V and J genes are TRBV5-6 and TRBJ1-2; no clear D gene. From germline, CDR1 is SGHDT and CDR2 YYEEEE. The CDR3 has 13 residues. The V end was cut by 0 bases, the J end by 8 bases, with 11 bases between.

J is TRBJ2-7 and V is TRBV5-1, with D perhaps matching TRBD2 (7 bases). Germline V gives CDR1 SGHRS, CDR2 YFSETQ. Trimming shortened V by 7 bases and J by 5 bases, and 16 bases separated the two germline ends. This CDR3 is 13 amino acids long. The CDR3 DNA reads TGCGCCAGCTCAGCTTCGGGGGGCGACGAGCAGTACTTC. This sequence encodes CASSASGGDEQYF.

The rearrangement uses TRBV19 and TRBJ1-5; the D gene is possibly TRBD1 (6 bases). The CDR3 totals 14 residues. Germline CDR1 is LNHDA and CDR2 is SQIVND (reference sequence). V gave up 6 bases and J gave up 0 bases, with 9 bases separating them. The CDR3 spells CASSRGYSNQPQHF. As DNA, the CDR3 is TGTGCCAGTAGCAGGGGTTATAGCAATCAGCCCCAGCATTTT.

As concerns this clone: This same CDR3 is encoded by further DNA sequences in the sample. The gene calls are TRBV5-1 and TRBJ2-1; 11 positions agree with TRBD2. The trim removed 5 bases at V and 4 bases at J, leaving 5 bases unmatched. The CDR3 totals 15 residues. Looked up from germline, CDR1 is SGHRS and CDR2 is YFSETQ. CDR3 loop: CASSLTSGGYNEQFF. The CDR3 DNA sequence: TGCGCCAGCAGTCTTACTAGCGGGGGATACAATGAGCAGTTCTTC.

V gene TRBV6-2 or TRBV6-3 combines with J gene TRBJ2-1; D is uncertain. The germline CDR1 and CDR2 sequences are MNHEY and SVGEGT. V gave up 0 bases and J gave up 10 bases, with 7 bases separating them. This CDR3 is 12 amino acids long. The CDR3 sequence is CASSYSHGEQFF. In DNA form, the CDR3 reads TGTGCCAGCAGTTACTCCCATGGAGAGCAGTTCTTC.

This chain joins TRBV6-2 or TRBV6-3 and TRBJ1-2; D unresolved. There are 15 residues in the CDR3. Looked up from germline, CDR1 is MNHEY and CDR2 is SVGEGT. Trimming took 1 base from V and 4 from J, leaving 13 bases between them. CDR3 nucleotides: TGTGCCAGCAGTTACTGGGCAGTTTCTACCTATGGCTACACCTTC. Translated, it gives CASSYWAVSTYGYTF.

CDR3 sequence: CASQDGNTEAFF. The DNA for the CDR3 is TGCGCCAGCCAGGACGGAAACACTGAAGCTTTCTTT. This chain uses TRBV5-1 with TRBJ1-1; D is unresolved. The CDR3 is 12 residues long. Germline V gene sequence: CDR1 SGHRS, CDR2 YFSETQ. The germline V and J ends were trimmed by 7 bases and 2 bases, with 9 bases remaining between them.

The chain couples TRBV10-3 to TRBJ2-3; 10 nucleotides match TRBD2. This CDR3 has 14 amino acids. CDR1 and CDR2 (germline): ENHRY, SYGVKD. J lost 5 bases, V lost 5 bases, and 4 bases had no gene match. CDR3 amino acids: CAISLAGVVDTQYF. In nucleotides, the CDR3 is TGTGCCATCAGTCTAGCGGGGGTGGTAGATACGCAGTATTTT.

The rearrangement joins TRBV11-3 to TRBJ1-6; weak D call: TRBD1 (5 bases). Looked up from germline, CDR1 is SGHNT and CDR2 is YENEEA. The CDR3 is made up of 17 amino acids. The V end lost 0 bases, the J end lost 9 bases, and 18 bases lay between the germline ends. Here the CDR3 DNA reads TGTGCCAGCAGCTTAGATACTAGGGGCAGGGTAACTTCACCCCTCCACTTT. It specifies CASSLDTRGRVTSPLHF.

This clone was recorded once. V and J are TRBV7-6 and TRBJ2-1, with TRBD1 matching 12 bases. The CDR3 spans 16 residues. Germline-derived CDR1 and CDR2 are SGHVS and FNYEAQ. J was trimmed by 6 bases and V by 4 bases; bases with no gene match: 7. The CDR3 bases are TGTGCCAGCAGCTCCCTCGGGACAGGGGGCCGCAATGAGCAGTTCTTC. Translation: CASSSLGTGGRNEQFF.

The count of this clone is one. CDR3 region: CASSWPIGAGANVLTF. CDR3 bases: TGCGCCAGCAGCTGGCCCATAGGGGCCGGGGCCAACGTCCTGACTTTC. V is TRBV5-1 and J is TRBJ2-6, with D tentatively TRBD1 (5 bases). Germline-derived CDR1 and CDR2 are SGHRS and YFSETQ. CDR3 length: 16 residues. Deletions cut 3 bases from V and 4 bases from J, with 14 bases between.

The V gene is TRBV11-2, the J gene TRBJ2-1, with D perhaps TRBD1 (6 bases). Germline loops: CDR1 SGHAT, CDR2 FQNNGV. V lost 6 bases to trimming and J lost 2 bases, with 11 bases between them. The CDR3 is 14 residues long. The CDR3, as DNA: TGTGCCAGCAGTTCGGACAGCGCCTACAATGAGCAGTTCTTC. Translating it yields CASSSDSAYNEQFF.

This clone occurred once. The J gene is TRBJ1-3, the V gene TRBV6-2 or TRBV6-3, with no clear D. Germline CDR1 reads MNHEY; CDR2 reads SVGEGT. The ends were cut back, 5 bases at V and 3 bases at J, with 20 bases in the middle. The length of the CDR3 is 17 residues. The DNA for the CDR3 is TGTGCCAGCAGTCCCGGACGGGCTGAGGGAGGTGGAAACACCATATATTTT. Protein product: CASSPGRAEGGGNTIYF.

This clone was counted only a few times. The chain joins TRBV18 to TRBJ1-1; 8 bases align to TRBD1. The CDR3 is 13 residues long. J gave up 4 bases and V 6 bases, and 4 bases lay outside the gene matches. Per germline, CDR1 KGHSH and CDR2 LQKENI. The CDR3 nucleotides are TGTGCCAGCTCCGGACAGGGATCCACTGAAGCTTTCTTT. Amino acids: CASSGQGSTEAFF.

The rearrangement joins TRBV24-1 to TRBJ1-4; 8 bases are a match to TRBD1. The germline gives CDR1 KGHDR, CDR2 SFDVKD. The CDR3 is 13 residues long. J gave up 5 bases and V 9 bases, and 4 bases lay outside the gene matches. CDR3 coding DNA: TGTGCCACCTCAACAGGGGGGAATGAAAAACTGTTTTTT. Translated: CATSTGGNEKLFF.

The CDR3 loop is CASSTWTGEGGELFF. As DNA, the CDR3 is TGTGCCAGCAGTACTTGGACAGGGGAAGGCGGGGAGCTGTTTTTT. The V gene is TRBV6-2 or TRBV6-3, the J gene TRBJ2-2, with 9 bases matching TRBD1. From germline, CDR1 is MNHEY and CDR2 SVGEGT. The CDR3 sequence is 15 residues long. J was trimmed by 7 bases and V by 5 bases; bases with no gene match: 8.

This chain joins TRBV12-3 or TRBV12-4 and TRBJ1-2; D might be TRBD1 (5 bases). The CDR3 loop spans 13 amino acids. Trimming left V 7 bases short and J 0 bases short, with 9 bases between. The CDR3 nucleotides are TGTGCCAGCAAGGGACCTTCTAACTATGGCTACACCTTC. Its protein is CASKGPSNYGYTF.

The V call is TRBV19, the J call TRBJ2-3; TRBD2 matches at 8 bases. This CDR3 contains 16 residues. The ends lost 9 bases at V and 6 bases at J; junction bases unmatched: 17. From germline, CDR1 is LNHDA and CDR2 SQIVND (reference sequence). CDR3 amino acids: CASRRMGSGDTDTQYF. The CDR3 DNA reads TGTGCCAGCCGAAGGATGGGTAGCGGGGATACGGATACGCAGTATTTT.

This clone was counted a single time. V and J are TRBV5-5 and TRBJ2-7, with a possible D match to TRBD1 (6 bases). CDR1 SGHKS and CDR2 YYEKEE come from the germline V gene (reference sequence). This CDR3 contains 14 residues. V shed 4 bases and J shed 5 bases, with 16 bases lying between them. The CDR3 DNA reads as TGTGCCAGCAGCCTGGGGGCAAGGAGCCACGAGCAGTACGTC. Translated: CASSLGARSHEQYV.

The sample holds one count of this clone. The chain employs TRBV5-1 and TRBJ1-1; D perhaps matches TRBD1 (6 bases). The CDR3 sequence is 15 residues long. Between the trimmed V and J ends, which lost 2 bases and 8 bases, there was a span of 19 bases. Germline V lookup: CDR1 SGHRS, CDR2 YFSETQ. The CDR3 DNA is TGCGCCAGCAGCTTTGGTCAACCCGGGGGCAAAGAAGCTTTCTTT. Translation: CASSFGQPGGKEAFF.

This clone has just one count. This chain joins TRBV24-1 and TRBJ2-5; 7 bases align to TRBD1. CDR1 is KGHDR, CDR2 SFDVKD, per germline. J lost 0 bases, V lost 2 bases, and 14 bases had no gene match. The CDR3 loop spans 19 amino acids. CDR3 DNA sequence: TGTGCCACCAGTGATTCTACAGGGGCCCGTTCTATCGACCAAGAGACCCAGTACTTC. Translation: CATSDSTGARSIDQETQYF.

The V and J genes are TRBV19 and TRBJ1-5, with D hard to call. Germline V lookup: CDR1 LNHDA, CDR2 SQIVND (reference sequence). V lost 5 bases, J lost 11 bases, and 22 bases lay in between. This CDR3 has 15 residues. CDR3 sequence reads: CASSPSTGNSATQHF. The CDR3 DNA reads TGTGCCAGTAGTCCGTCGACGGGAAACAGCGCTACCCAGCATTTT.

The chain joins TRBV18 to TRBJ1-1; maybe TRBD1 (6 bases). Trimming shortened V by 6 bases and J by 7 bases, and 15 bases separated the two germline ends. CDR1 and CDR2 from the germline V gene are KGHSH and LQKENI. This CDR3 is built from 13 residues. CDR3 in DNA: TGTGCCAGCTCCCAAAAGGGGGATGGTGAAGCTTTCTTT. It yields the protein CASSQKGDGEAFF.